Below are 25 T cell receptor beta chains sequenced from a single sample in a study of blood T cell repertoires in COVID-19. The protocol was immunoSEQ multiplex PCR, while the TCRdb copy is restricted to in-frame clones and leaves out a portion. The sample contains about 90,000 clones, roughly 70% of which appear only once. The sequenced sample was peripheral blood. The receptors here all came from a woman aged 80 or over with acute or convalescent COVID-19.

This clone was seen ten or more times. The chain uses TRBV4-2 and TRBJ2-4, with 12 bases identical to TRBD1. The germline gives CDR1 LGHNA, CDR2 YNFKEQ. The length of the CDR3 is 17 residues. Germline trimming cut 8 bases from V and 0 bases from J; bases unmatched to any gene: 8. The DNA of the CDR3 is TGTGCCAGCGGGGGACAGGGGGCGAACATAGCCAAAAACATTCAGTACTTC. The encoded protein is CASGGQGANIAKNIQYF.

Turning to this clone: The germline gene is not matched at one end of the junction; a read error may be the cause. The genes are TRBV6-2 or TRBV6-3 and TRBJ2-7; D might be TRBD1 (5 bases). The germline gives CDR1 MNHEY, CDR2 SVGEGT. This CDR3 is 14 amino acids long. The CDR3 loop is CASSSGMAETGKPF. In nucleotides, the CDR3 is TGTGCCAGCAGCTCCGGAATGGCCGAAACAGGAAAGCCCTTC.

This chain uses TRBV15 with TRBJ1-2; perhaps TRBD1 as D (6 bases). In germline, CDR1 is LNHNV, CDR2 YYDKDF (reference sequence). CDR3 length equals 15 residues. The V end lost 0 bases, the J end lost 5 bases, and 13 bases lay between the germline ends. The CDR3 protein is CATSRDTQGYYGYTF. The CDR3 coding sequence is TGTGCCACCAGCAGAGATACCCAGGGGTATTATGGCTACACCTTC.

The sample holds a few counts of this clone. This chain connects TRBV18 to TRBJ1-1; 8 nucleotides line up with TRBD1. The V gene end was trimmed by 3 bases and the J gene end by 1 base; junction bases not matched to a gene: 7. This CDR3 is built from 16 residues. The germline CDR1 and CDR2 sequences are KGHSH and LQKENI. The CDR3 sequence: CASSPVTGESNTEAFF. In DNA, the CDR3 is TGTGCCAGCTCACCCGTGACAGGGGAGTCGAACACTGAAGCTTTCTTT. The variable domain in full, completed from reference TRBV18 and TRBJ1-1, reads NAGVMQNPRHLVRRRGQEARLRCSPMKGHSHVYWYRQLPEEGLKFMVYLQKENIIDESGMPKERFSAEFPKEGPSILRIQQVVRGDSAAYFCASSPVTGESNTEAFFGQGTRLTVV.

J is TRBJ2-6 and V is TRBV5-1; TRBD2 agrees at 7 bases. Losses at the gene ends were 3 bases for V and 0 bases for J; bases not matched to a gene: 0. Germline CDR1 reads SGHRS; CDR2 reads YFSETQ. The length of the CDR3 is 15 residues. The CDR3 sequence is CASSWEGSGANVLTF. The CDR3 DNA sequence: TGCGCCAGCAGCTGGGAGGGCTCTGGGGCCAACGTCCTGACTTTC.

The chain uses TRBV18 and TRBJ1-6; 10 bases line up with TRBD1. The CDR3 sequence is 16 residues long. Trimming removed 2 bases from V and 7 bases from J; junction bases left unmatched: 5. In germline, CDR1 is KGHSH, CDR2 LQKENI. CDR3 bases: TGTGCCAGCTCACCATCCCTGGGACAGGGGAATTCACCCCTCCACTTT. It encodes CASSPSLGQGNSPLHF.

The rearrangement uses TRBV3-1 (or the pseudogene TRBV3-2) and TRBJ2-1; D uncertain. V was shortened by 1 base and J by 5 bases, with 9 bases between the two germline ends. Germline V gene sequence: CDR1 LGHDT, CDR2 YNNKEL (reference sequence). The CDR3 is 14 amino acids. The CDR3 DNA reads as TGTGCCAGCAGCCAAGTGAACGGAGACAATGAGCAGTTCTTC. Amino acid sequence: CASSQVNGDNEQFF.

The V call is TRBV7-2, the J call TRBJ1-2; 10 nucleotides line up with TRBD1. Germline V gene sequence: CDR1 SGHTA, CDR2 FQGNSA. Losses at the gene ends were 2 bases for V and 2 bases for J; bases not matched to a gene: 5. The length of the CDR3 is 16 residues. In nucleotides, the CDR3 is TGTGCCAGCAGCTTATCGACAGGGGGCGAAAACTATGGCTACACCTTC. Translated: CASSLSTGGENYGYTF.

In DNA, the CDR3 is TGTGCCAGCAGCTTGGGGACAAATAACTATGGCTACACCTTC. It codes for CASSLGTNNYGYTF. This chain uses TRBV5-4 with TRBJ1-2; possible D gene TRBD1, 5 bases. Germline CDR1 and CDR2: SGHNT and YYREEE (reference sequence). Trimming removed 0 bases at V and 1 base at J, with 7 bases between. This CDR3 region has 14 residues.

J is TRBJ1-2 and V is TRBV6-2 or TRBV6-3; 8 bases match TRBD1. The CDR3 consists of 15 residues. Germline-derived CDR1 and CDR2 are MNHEY and SVGEGT. After removal of 2 bases from V and 4 bases from J, the junction contained 6 bases not matched to a gene. This CDR3 is CASSYVSGGGYGYTF. The CDR3 DNA follows: TGTGCCAGCAGTTACGTCTCAGGGGGCGGCTATGGCTACACCTTC.

V usage is TRBV5-1 and J usage is TRBJ1-6, with 7 nucleotides matching TRBD1. J was trimmed by 8 bases and V by 0 bases; bases with no gene match: 2. The CDR3 totals 14 residues. Germline CDR1 reads SGHRS; CDR2 reads YFSETQ. DNA of the CDR3: TGCGCCAGCAGCTTGGAGGGGGCTGATTCACCCCTCCACTTT. Translated: CASSLEGADSPLHF.

This clone showed up just a few times. The rearrangement links TRBV6-5 to TRBJ2-2, with D possibly matching TRBD1 (6 bases). The CDR3 covers 16 residues. The germline CDR1 and CDR2 sequences are MNHEY and SVGAGI. Trimming removed 0 bases at V and 6 bases at J, with 14 bases between. In nucleotides, the CDR3 is TGTGCCAGCAGTTACTCGGCCAGGGGTTTCCCCGGGGAGCTGTTTTTT. Translation: CASSYSARGFPGELFF.

The chain recombines TRBV20-1 with TRBJ1-1; D gene ambiguous. CDR1 is DFQATT and CDR2 is SNEGSKA in the germline V gene (reference sequence). The CDR3 is made up of 14 amino acids. The V end was cut by 3 bases, the J end by 2 bases, with 13 bases between. CDR3 sequence reads: CSASSRLGNTEAFF. As DNA, the CDR3 is TGCAGTGCTAGTAGTAGACTGGGTAACACTGAAGCTTTCTTT.

The chain employs TRBV18 and TRBJ2-7; possible D gene TRBD2, 5 bases. Trimming removed 3 bases at V and 6 bases at J, with 12 bases between. The CDR3 contains 13 residues. Germline V lookup: CDR1 KGHSH, CDR2 LQKENI. CDR3 DNA sequence: TGTGCCAGCTCACCCACTGAGGGAGTCGAGCAGTACTTC. As protein: CASSPTEGVEQYF.

This chain links TRBV5-5 with TRBJ2-7; the match to TRBD1 covers 7 bases. Germline CDR1 and CDR2: SGHKS and YYEKEE (reference sequence). The trim removed 0 bases at V and 3 bases at J, leaving 6 bases unmatched. The CDR3 has 15 amino acids. This chain's CDR3 is CASSLGPGTVYEQYF. CDR3 bases: TGTGCCAGCAGCTTGGGACCGGGGACAGTCTACGAGCAGTACTTC.

This chain's CDR3 is CASSTQPLNRINSPLHF. In nucleotides, the CDR3 is TGCGCCAGCAGCACTCAACCCCTGAACAGGATTAATTCACCCCTCCACTTT. The chain employs TRBV4-1 and TRBJ1-6, with a weak D call TRBD1 (5 bases). The V gene's germline CDR1 is MGHRA and CDR2 YSYEKL. V lost 5 bases to trimming and J lost 6 bases, with 20 bases between them. There are 17 residues in the CDR3.

This clone was seen a handful of times. The V gene is TRBV21-1, the J gene TRBJ2-5; the DNA was not compared with TRBD1, the D call given in the table. TRBV21-1 is a pseudogene locus. CDR3 length: 19 residues. DNA of the CDR3: TGTGCCAGCAGCGATACATATTCCGAGACAGGGACGATACAAGAGACCCAGTACTTC. As protein: CASSDTYSETGTIQETQYF.

V gene TRBV6-2 or TRBV6-3 combines with J gene TRBJ1-2, with 7 bases that match TRBD1. This CDR3 contains 14 residues. With 6 bases clipped from V and 8 bases from J, the junction kept 12 bases outside the gene matches. CDR1 is MNHEY, CDR2 SVGEGT, per germline. The CDR3 region has the DNA TGTGCCAGCAGCCACCGGGACAGAAGGAAGGGCTACACCTTC. Translating gives CASSHRDRRKGYTF.

This chain links TRBV5-6 with TRBJ2-7; TRBD1 agrees at 7 bases. V shed 3 bases and J 0 bases; nucleotides not matched to a gene: 3. The CDR3 covers 14 residues. Germline V CDR1 and CDR2: SGHDT, YYEEEE. The DNA of the CDR3 is TGTGCCAGCAGCTGGGGACAGACCTCCTACGAGCAGTACTTC. Encoded protein: CASSWGQTSYEQYF.

In its sample, this clone was seen once. This sequence joins TRBV7-9 and TRBJ1-1; tentatively, D is TRBD1 (6 bases). Germline V gene data show CDR1 as SEHNR and CDR2 as FQNEAQ (reference sequence). This CDR3 is 14 amino acids long. Here the CDR3 reads CATSRVGGNTEAFF. The CDR3 DNA sequence: TGTGCTACCTCCAGGGTAGGGGGGAACACTGAAGCTTTCTTT.

This clone was detected once. This chain uses TRBV11-2 with TRBJ2-2; a possible D gene is TRBD1 (6 bases). V was shortened by 5 bases and J by 5 bases, with 21 bases between the two germline ends. This CDR3 has 17 residues. Germline V CDR1 and CDR2: SGHAT, FQNNGV. Here the CDR3 DNA reads TGTGCCAGCAGCGCCCCAAAACAGGCAGGGGATACCGGGGAGCTGTTTTTT. Translating it yields CASSAPKQAGDTGELFF. Combining the CDR3 with reference TRBV11-2 and TRBJ2-2 gives the whole variable domain EAGVAQSPRYKIIEKRQSVAFWCNPISGHATLYWYQQILGQGPKLLIQFQNNGVVDDSQLPKDRFSAERLKGVDSTLKIQPAKLEDSAVYLCASSAPKQAGDTGELFFGEGSRLTVL.

This clone was observed a handful of times. The V and J genes are TRBV15 and TRBJ1-4; a possible D gene is TRBD1 (6 bases). Trimming removed 4 bases at V and 5 bases at J, with 11 bases between. This CDR3 region has 14 residues. Germline-derived CDR1 and CDR2 are LNHNV and YYDKDF (reference sequence). In DNA form, the CDR3 reads TGTGCCACCAGCACTAACAGGGTAAATGAAAAACTGTTTTTT. Translated, it gives CATSTNRVNEKLFF. The full variable domain, in which reference TRBV15 and TRBJ1-4 provide the parts outside the CDR3, is DAMVIQNPRYQVTQFGKPVTLSCSQTLNHNVMYWYQQKSSQAPKLLFHYYDKDFNNEADTPDNFQSRRPNTSFCFLDIRSPGLGDTAMYLCATSTNRVNEKLFFGSGTQLSVL.

The CDR3 here is CASRTGDPYGYTF. CDR3 DNA: TGTGCCTCCAGGACAGGGGACCCCTATGGCTACACCTTC. The rearrangement joins TRBV30 to TRBJ1-2, with 9 bases that match TRBD1. CDR3 length: 13 residues. J lost 4 bases, V lost 7 bases, and 7 bases had no gene match. Germline V gene sequence: CDR1 GTSNPN, CDR2 SVGIG (reference sequence). The whole variable domain, filled in from reference TRBV30 and TRBJ1-2, reads SQTIHQWPATLVQPVGSPLSLECTVEGTSNPNLYWYRQAAGRGLQLLFYSVGIGQISSEVPQNLSASRPQDRQFILSSKKLLLSDSGFYLCASRTGDPYGYTFGSGTRLTVV.

On this clone: Other DNA sequences in this specimen translate into the identical CDR3. The genes are TRBV13 and TRBJ1-2; tentatively, D is TRBD1 (6 bases). The ends were cut back, 5 bases at V and 2 bases at J, with 15 bases in the middle. The V gene's germline CDR1 is PRHDT and CDR2 FYEKMQ (reference sequence). The CDR3 runs to 15 residues. This chain's CDR3 is CASSQGHLTNYGYTF. The DNA for the CDR3 is TGTGCCAGCAGCCAGGGACACCTCACCAACTATGGCTACACCTTC.

The J gene is TRBJ1-5, the V gene TRBV6-5; D remains ambiguous. Germline V gene sequence: CDR1 MNHEY, CDR2 SVGAGI. The CDR3 totals 15 residues. V was clipped by 4 bases and J by 4 bases, with 14 bases between them. CDR3 sequence reads: CASSSDGERNQPQHF. DNA of the CDR3: TGTGCCAGCAGTTCCGACGGGGAGAGGAATCAGCCCCAGCATTTT.